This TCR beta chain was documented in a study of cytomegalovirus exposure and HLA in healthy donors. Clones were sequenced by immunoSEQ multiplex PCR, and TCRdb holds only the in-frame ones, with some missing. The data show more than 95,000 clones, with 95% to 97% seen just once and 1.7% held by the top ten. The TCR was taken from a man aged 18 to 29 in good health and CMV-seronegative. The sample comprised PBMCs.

The CDR3 region is CSAPDRALANQPQHF. The DNA of the CDR3 is TGCAGCGCCCCAGACAGGGCCCTAGCAAATCAGCCCCAGCATTTT. The chain links TRBV29-1 to TRBJ1-5, with 7 bases that match TRBD1. This CDR3 is built from 15 residues. The V gene end was trimmed by 7 bases and the J gene end by 4 bases; junction bases not matched to a gene: 13. Germline V gives CDR1 SQVTM, CDR2 ANQGSEA.